This TCR beta chain was observed in a study of T-cell reconstitution after alpha-beta-depleted transplantation in children. The TCRbeta library was prepared with unique molecular identifiers. TCRdb used MiXCR to reprocess the PCR reads, holding one entry per CDR3 protein. There are hundreds of thousands of distinct CDR3 sequences in the sample; roughly 15% occur only once, and 0.9% to 1.2% lies in the top ten. This clonotype came up many times. The germline V gene has CDR1 SQVTM and CDR2 ANQGSEA. This CDR3 has 13 residues. The trim removed 6 bases at V and 6 bases at J, leaving 9 bases unmatched. The rearrangement joins TRBV29-1 to TRBJ2-7; 9 bases align to TRBD1. The specimen was PBMCs from the stem cell graft donor, collected from the stem cell graft. This TCR came from a human donor who donated a stem cell graft to a child with acute myeloid leukemia. The CDR3 DNA reads as TGCAGCGTCGAGGACAGGGGATATGGCGAGCAGTACTTC. Its translation is CSVEDRGYGEQYF.